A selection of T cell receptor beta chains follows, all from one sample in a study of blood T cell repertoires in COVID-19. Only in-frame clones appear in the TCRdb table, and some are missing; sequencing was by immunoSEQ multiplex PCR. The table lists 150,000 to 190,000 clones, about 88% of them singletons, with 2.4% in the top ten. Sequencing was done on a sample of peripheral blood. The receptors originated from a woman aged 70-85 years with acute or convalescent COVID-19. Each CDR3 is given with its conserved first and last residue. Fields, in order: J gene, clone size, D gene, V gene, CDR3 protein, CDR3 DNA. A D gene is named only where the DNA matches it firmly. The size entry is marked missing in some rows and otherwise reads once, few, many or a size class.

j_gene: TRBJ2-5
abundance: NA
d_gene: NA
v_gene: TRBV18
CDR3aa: CASSPEGAQRGQYF
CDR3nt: TGTGCCAGCTCACCAGAAGGTGCCCAGAGAGGCCAGTACTTC

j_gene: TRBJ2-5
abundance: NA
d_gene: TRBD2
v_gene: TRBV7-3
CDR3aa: CASSRGGPRETQYF
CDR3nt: TGTGCCAGCAGCCGCGGGGGGCCGAGGGAGACCCAGTACTTC

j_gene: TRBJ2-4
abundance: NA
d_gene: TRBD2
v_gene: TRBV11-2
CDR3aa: CASSDPAGGPWNIQYF
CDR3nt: TGTGCCAGCAGTGACCCCGCGGGGGGGCCCTGGAACATTCAGTACTTC

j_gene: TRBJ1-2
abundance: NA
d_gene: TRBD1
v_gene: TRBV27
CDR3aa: CASRAVGQGWAFSGYTF
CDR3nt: TGTGCCAGCAGGGCTGTGGGACAGGGGTGGGCTTTCTCTGGCTACACCTTC

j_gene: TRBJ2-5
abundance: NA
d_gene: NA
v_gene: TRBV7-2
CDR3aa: CASSLAFSETQYF
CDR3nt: TGTGCCAGCAGCTTAGCTTTCTCGGAGACCCAGTACTTC

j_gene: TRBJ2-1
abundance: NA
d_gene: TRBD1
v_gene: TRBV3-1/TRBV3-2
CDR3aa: CASSPRDRGHEQFF
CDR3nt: TGTGCCAGCAGCCCCCGGGACAGGGGGCATGAGCAGTTCTTC

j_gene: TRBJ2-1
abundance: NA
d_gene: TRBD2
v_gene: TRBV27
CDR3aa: CASSSHRLAGIYNEQFF
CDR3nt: TGTGCCAGCAGTTCCCACCGACTAGCGGGGATTTACAATGAGCAGTTCTTC

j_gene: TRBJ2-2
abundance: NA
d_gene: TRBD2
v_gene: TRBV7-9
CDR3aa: CASSSKSGRELFF
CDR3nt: TGTGCCAGCAGCTCAAAAAGCGGGAGGGAGCTGTTTTTT

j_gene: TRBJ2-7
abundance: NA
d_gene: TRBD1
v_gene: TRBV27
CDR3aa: CASSLSTGFEQYF
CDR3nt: TGTGCCAGCAGTCTATCGACAGGGTTCGAGCAGTACTTC

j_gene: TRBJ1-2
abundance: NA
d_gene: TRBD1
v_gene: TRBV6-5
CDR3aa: CASTPGQPYGYTF
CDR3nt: TGTGCCAGCACCCCGGGACAGCCTTATGGCTACACCTTC

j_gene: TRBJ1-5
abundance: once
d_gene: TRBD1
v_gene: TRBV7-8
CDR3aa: CASSPEGTGVNQPQHF
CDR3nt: TGTGCCAGCAGCCCTGAAGGTACAGGGGTGAATCAGCCCCAGCATTTT

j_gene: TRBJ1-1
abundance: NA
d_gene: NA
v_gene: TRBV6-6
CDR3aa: CASSYSIRGNTEAFF
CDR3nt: TGTGCCAGCAGTTACTCGATAAGGGGGAACACTGAAGCTTTCTTT

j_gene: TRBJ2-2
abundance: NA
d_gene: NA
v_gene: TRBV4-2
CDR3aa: CASSLAGLRMVVGELFF
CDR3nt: TGTGCCAGCAGCCTCGCGGGACTCCGGATGGTAGTGGGAGAGCTGTTTTTT

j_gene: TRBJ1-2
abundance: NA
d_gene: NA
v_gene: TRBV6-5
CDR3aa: CASATDYGYTF
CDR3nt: TGTGCCAGCGCCACAGACTATGGCTACACCTTC

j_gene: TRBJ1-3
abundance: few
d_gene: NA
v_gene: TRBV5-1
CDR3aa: CASSLGTHFSGNTIYF
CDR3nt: TGCGCCAGCAGCTTGGGGACACACTTTTCTGGAAACACCATATATTTT